A single sample is the source of the 6 T cell receptor beta chains below, sequenced in a study of T-cell reconstitution after alpha-beta-depleted transplantation in children. A library of TCRbeta sequences, prepared with unique molecular identifiers, was generated. TCRdb redid the calling of the PCR reads with MiXCR, one entry per CDR3 protein. The data show 550,000 to 800,000 distinct CDR3 sequences, 13% seen once. This material consisted of PBMCs, taken before TCRalphabeta/CD19-depleted stem cell transplant. All receptors derive from a girl between 2 and 10 years old with congenital amegakaryocytic thrombocytopenia, due to receive a stem cell transplant.

This clonotype was seen ten or more times. The J gene is TRBJ2-3, the V gene TRBV7-9; 7 bases are a match to TRBD1. After removal of 5 bases from V and 3 bases from J, the junction contained 8 bases not matched to a gene. This CDR3 is built from 15 residues. Germline-derived CDR1 and CDR2 are SEHNR and FQNEAQ (reference sequence). CDR3 sequence (DNA): TGTGCCAGCAGCCAAATGACAGGGTCAACAGATACGCAGTATTTT. Translating gives CASSQMTGSTDTQYF.

This clonotype has just a few counts. The V gene is TRBV29-1, the J gene TRBJ2-1, with 8 bases that match TRBD2. This CDR3 contains 14 residues. Germline V CDR1 and CDR2: SQVTM, ANQGSEA. The junction had 13 bases not matched to a gene; V was cut back by 7 bases and J by 8 bases. CDR3 amino acids: CSAHQAGAVDEQFF. The CDR3 DNA sequence: TGCAGCGCTCACCAAGCGGGAGCAGTAGATGAGCAGTTCTTC.

This clonotype was seen a few times. The J gene is TRBJ2-1, the V gene TRBV5-1, with D hard to call. The germline V and J ends were trimmed by 0 bases and 12 bases, with 16 bases remaining between them. CDR1 and CDR2 from the germline V gene are SGHRS and YFSETQ. This CDR3 has 14 residues. The CDR3 region is CASSLEGSPVGQFF. DNA of the CDR3: TGCGCCAGCAGCTTGGAAGGCTCCCCAGTGGGGCAGTTCTTC.

This clonotype was observed many times. V gene TRBV20-1 combines with J gene TRBJ2-3, with TRBD2 as a possible D gene (6 bases). Trimming shortened V by 3 bases and J by 7 bases, and 20 bases separated the two germline ends. The CDR3 extends over 15 amino acids. Germline V lookup: CDR1 DFQATT, CDR2 SNEGSKA (reference sequence). DNA for the CDR3: TGCAGTGCTAGGCTACTAGCTCTGGGTTCCAATACGCAGTATTTT. Amino acid sequence: CSARLLALGSNTQYF.

This rearrangement joins TRBV6-1 to TRBJ1-5; no definite D call. V was clipped by 6 bases and J by 7 bases, with 13 bases between them. Per germline, CDR1 MNHNS and CDR2 SASEGT. The CDR3 totals 13 residues. CDR3 residues: CASRASMGQPQHF. CDR3 DNA sequence: TGTGCCAGCAGGGCTTCTATGGGGCAGCCCCAGCATTTT.

This clonotype was observed many times. The CDR3 DNA reads as TGCAGTGCTAGTGTACTGGGGTTGGCCGATTACGAGCAGTACTTC. This codes for CSASVLGLADYEQYF. The chain carries TRBV20-1 and TRBJ2-7, with D hard to call. In germline, CDR1 is DFQATT, CDR2 SNEGSKA (reference sequence). V lost 3 bases, J lost 4 bases, and 19 bases lay in between. The CDR3 runs to 15 residues.